The sequence of this T cell receptor beta chain was determined in a study of a mutant IDH1 vaccine in newly diagnosed glioma. At the level of the study: Vaccines were begun 4-6 weeks after radiotherapy alone, or with temozolomide cycles. The therapy given earlier, which was standard therapy, consisted of radiotherapy, temozolomide, or both, and most of the patients received both. Study-wide points: The authors found pseudoprogression apparently unrelated to changes in top peripheral T cell clonotypes. There were vaccine-induced immune responses in 90% to 95% of the patients.

Libraries were prepared by immunoSEQ multiplex PCR; TCRdb keeps only in-frame clonotypes and omits some of them. This sample has about 94,000 clones, with about nine tenths found just once. Germline-derived CDR1 and CDR2 are SGHTA and FQGNSA. The germline V and J ends were trimmed by 5 bases and 12 bases, with 20 bases remaining between them. The CDR3 has 14 amino acids. This clone was found a few times. The antigen remains unidentified. Time point described: week 47, end of study. A 20-mer mutant IDH1 peptide at 300 ug was injected subcutaneously with topical imiquimod. The source of this sequence is a woman aged 45-59 years with glioma. This chain connects TRBV7-2 to TRBJ1-5; D perhaps matches TRBD1 (5 bases). The sequencing here drew on PBMCs, taken from a glioma patient whose treatment included an IDH1 peptide vaccine. For the CDR3, the DNA is TGTGCCAGCAGCGCAGCAGGACATCATCGGGGCCAGCATTTT. This sequence encodes CASSAAGHHRGQHF.